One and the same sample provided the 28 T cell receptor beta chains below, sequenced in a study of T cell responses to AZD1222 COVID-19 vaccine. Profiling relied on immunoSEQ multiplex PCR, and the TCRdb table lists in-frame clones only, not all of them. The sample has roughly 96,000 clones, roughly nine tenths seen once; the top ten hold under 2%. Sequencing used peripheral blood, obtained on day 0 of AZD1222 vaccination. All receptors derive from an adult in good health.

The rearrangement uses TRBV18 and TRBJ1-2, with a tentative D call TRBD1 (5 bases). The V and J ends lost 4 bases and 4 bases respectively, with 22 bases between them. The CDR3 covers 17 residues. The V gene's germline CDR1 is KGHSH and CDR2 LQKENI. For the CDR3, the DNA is TGTGCCAGCTCACTCCGGTTCCCCATAGGGGACGGCTATGGCTACACCTTC. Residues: CASSLRFPIGDGYGYTF. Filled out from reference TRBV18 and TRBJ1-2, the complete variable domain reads NAGVMQNPRHLVRRRGQEARLRCSPMKGHSHVYWYRQLPEEGLKFMVYLQKENIIDESGMPKERFSAEFPKEGPSILRIQQVVRGDSAAYFCASSLRFPIGDGYGYTFGSGTRLTVV.

Written as DNA, the CDR3 is TGCAGCGTTGAAACGGGACAGGGTCTCTATGAGCAGTTCTTC. Protein product: CSVETGQGLYEQFF. The J gene is TRBJ2-1, the V gene TRBV29-1; 9 nucleotides line up with TRBD1. There are 14 residues in the CDR3. CDR1 is SQVTM and CDR2 is ANQGSEA in the germline V gene. Trimming took 2 bases from V and 8 from J; bases not matched to a gene: 7.

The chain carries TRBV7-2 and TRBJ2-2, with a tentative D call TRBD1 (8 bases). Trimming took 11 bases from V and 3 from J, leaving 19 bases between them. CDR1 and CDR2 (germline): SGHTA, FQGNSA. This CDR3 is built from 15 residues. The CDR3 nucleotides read TGTGCCTCGCAGAGCGGGACAGGCTACACCGGGGAGCTGTTTTTT. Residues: CASQSGTGYTGELFF.

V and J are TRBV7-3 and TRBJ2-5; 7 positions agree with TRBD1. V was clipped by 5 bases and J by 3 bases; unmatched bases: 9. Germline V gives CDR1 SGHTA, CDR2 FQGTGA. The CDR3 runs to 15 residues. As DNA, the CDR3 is TGTGCCAGCAGCCGAGCCGGGACAGTAGAAGAGACCCAGTACTTC. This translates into CASSRAGTVEETQYF.

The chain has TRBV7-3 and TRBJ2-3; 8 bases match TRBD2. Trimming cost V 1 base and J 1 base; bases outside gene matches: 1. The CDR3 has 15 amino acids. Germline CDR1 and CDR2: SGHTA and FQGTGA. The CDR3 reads CASSLSGGRTDTQYF. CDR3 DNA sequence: TGTGCCAGCAGCTTAAGCGGGGGGCGCACAGATACGCAGTATTTT.

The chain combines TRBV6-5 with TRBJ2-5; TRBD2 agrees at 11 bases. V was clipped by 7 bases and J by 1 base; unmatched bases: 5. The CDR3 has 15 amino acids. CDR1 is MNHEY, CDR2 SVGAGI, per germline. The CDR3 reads CASKMTSGVQETQYF. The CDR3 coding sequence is TGTGCCAGCAAGATGACTAGCGGGGTCCAAGAGACCCAGTACTTC.

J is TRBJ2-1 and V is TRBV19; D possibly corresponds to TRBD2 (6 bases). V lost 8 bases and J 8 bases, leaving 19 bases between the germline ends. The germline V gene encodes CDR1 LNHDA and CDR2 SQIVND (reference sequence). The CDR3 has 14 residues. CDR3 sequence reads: CASSQTSASDEQFF. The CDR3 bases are TGTGCCAGTTCTCAGACTAGTGCCTCGGATGAGCAGTTCTTC.

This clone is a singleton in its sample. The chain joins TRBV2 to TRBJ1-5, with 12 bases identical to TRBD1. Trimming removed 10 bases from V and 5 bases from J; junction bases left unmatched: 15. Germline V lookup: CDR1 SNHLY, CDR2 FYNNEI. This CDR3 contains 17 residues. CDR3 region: CATARGQGAIGDQPQHF. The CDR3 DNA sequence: TGTGCCACCGCGAGGGGACAGGGGGCAATTGGGGATCAGCCCCAGCATTTT.

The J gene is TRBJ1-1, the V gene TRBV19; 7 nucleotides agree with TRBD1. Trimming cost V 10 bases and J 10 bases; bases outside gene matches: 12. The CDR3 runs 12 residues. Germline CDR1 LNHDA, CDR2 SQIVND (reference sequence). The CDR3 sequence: CATHRGRGIAFF. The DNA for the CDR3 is TGTGCCACCCACAGGGGACGTGGGATAGCTTTCTTT.

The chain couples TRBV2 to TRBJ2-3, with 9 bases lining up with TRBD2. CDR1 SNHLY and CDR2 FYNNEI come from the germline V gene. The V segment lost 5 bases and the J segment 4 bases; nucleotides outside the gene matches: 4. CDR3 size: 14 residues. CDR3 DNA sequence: TGTGCCAGCAGTCCAGCGGGGGGTGCAGATACGCAGTATTTT. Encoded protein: CASSPAGGADTQYF.

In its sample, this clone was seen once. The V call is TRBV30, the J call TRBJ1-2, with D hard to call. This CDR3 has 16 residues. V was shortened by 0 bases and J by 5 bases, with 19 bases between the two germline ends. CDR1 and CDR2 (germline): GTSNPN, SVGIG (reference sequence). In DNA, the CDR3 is TGTGCCTGGAGTGTACTTACAGCCCTAACCGTTTATGGCTACACCTTC. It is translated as CAWSVLTALTVYGYTF.

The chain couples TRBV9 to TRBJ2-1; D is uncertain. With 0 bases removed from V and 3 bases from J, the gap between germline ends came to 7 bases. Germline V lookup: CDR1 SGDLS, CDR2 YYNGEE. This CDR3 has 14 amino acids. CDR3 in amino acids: CASSVGLGYNEQFF. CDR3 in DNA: TGTGCCAGCAGCGTAGGGCTGGGCTACAATGAGCAGTTCTTC.

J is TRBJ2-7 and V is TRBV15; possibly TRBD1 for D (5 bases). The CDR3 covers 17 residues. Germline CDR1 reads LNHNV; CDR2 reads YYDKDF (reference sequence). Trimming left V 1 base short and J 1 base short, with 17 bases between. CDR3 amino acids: CATSRAHRQTKSYEQYF. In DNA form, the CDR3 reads TGTGCCACCAGCAGAGCACACAGGCAAACCAAGTCCTACGAGCAGTACTTC.

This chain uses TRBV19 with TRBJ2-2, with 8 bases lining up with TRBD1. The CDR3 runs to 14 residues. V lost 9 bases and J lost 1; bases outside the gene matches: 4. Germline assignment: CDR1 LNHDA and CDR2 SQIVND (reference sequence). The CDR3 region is CASQTGVNTGELFF. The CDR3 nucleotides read TGTGCCAGCCAGACAGGGGTGAACACCGGGGAGCTGTTTTTT.

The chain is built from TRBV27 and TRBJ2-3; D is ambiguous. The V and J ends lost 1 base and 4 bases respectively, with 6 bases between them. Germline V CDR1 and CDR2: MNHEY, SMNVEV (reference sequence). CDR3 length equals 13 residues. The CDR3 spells CASSLFRPDTQYF. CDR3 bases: TGTGCCAGCAGTTTATTTAGGCCAGATACGCAGTATTTT.

CDR3 in DNA: TGTGCCAGCAGTAACCGACAGGGTTCAAGCAATCAGCCCCAGCATTTT. Protein product: CASSNRQGSSNQPQHF. The chain employs TRBV28 and TRBJ1-5; 7 bases map to TRBD1. Germline V gene sequence: CDR1 MDHEN, CDR2 SYDVKM. CDR3 length equals 16 residues. Trimming cost V 5 bases and J 1 base; bases outside gene matches: 8.

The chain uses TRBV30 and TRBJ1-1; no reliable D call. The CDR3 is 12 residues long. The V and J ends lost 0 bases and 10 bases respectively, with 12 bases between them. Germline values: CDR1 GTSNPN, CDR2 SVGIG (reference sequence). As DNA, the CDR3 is TGTGCCTGGAGTGTCCCGGGCCCCATAGCTTTCTTT. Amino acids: CAWSVPGPIAFF.

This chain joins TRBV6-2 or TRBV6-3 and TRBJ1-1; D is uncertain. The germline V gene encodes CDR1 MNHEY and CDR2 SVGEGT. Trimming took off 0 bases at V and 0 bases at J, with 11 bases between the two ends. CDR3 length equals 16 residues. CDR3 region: CASSYSPNIMNTEAFF. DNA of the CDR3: TGTGCCAGCAGTTACTCACCAAATATCATGAACACTGAAGCTTTCTTT.

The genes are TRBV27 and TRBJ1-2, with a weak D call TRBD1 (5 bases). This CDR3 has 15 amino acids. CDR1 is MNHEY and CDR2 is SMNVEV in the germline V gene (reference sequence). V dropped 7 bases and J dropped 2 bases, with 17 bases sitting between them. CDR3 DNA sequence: TGTGCCAGCACTAGAACCGGGACGGAAAACTATGGCTACACCTTC. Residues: CASTRTGTENYGYTF.

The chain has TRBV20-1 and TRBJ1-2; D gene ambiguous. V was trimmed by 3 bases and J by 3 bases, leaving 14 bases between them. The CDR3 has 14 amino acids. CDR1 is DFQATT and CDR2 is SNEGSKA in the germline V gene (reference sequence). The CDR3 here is CSASTDSQDYGYTF. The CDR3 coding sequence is TGCAGTGCTAGTACAGACTCTCAGGACTATGGCTACACCTTC.

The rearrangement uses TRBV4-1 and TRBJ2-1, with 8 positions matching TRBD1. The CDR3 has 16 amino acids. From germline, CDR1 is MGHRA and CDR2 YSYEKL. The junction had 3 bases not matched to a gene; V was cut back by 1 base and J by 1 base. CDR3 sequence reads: CASSQATGASYNEQFF. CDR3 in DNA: TGCGCCAGCAGCCAAGCGACAGGGGCATCCTACAATGAGCAGTTCTTC.

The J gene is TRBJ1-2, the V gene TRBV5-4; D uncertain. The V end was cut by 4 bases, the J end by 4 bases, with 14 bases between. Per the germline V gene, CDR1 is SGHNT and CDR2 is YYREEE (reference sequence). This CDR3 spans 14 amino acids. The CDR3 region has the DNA TGTGCCAGCAGCCTTCCTGGGTCTTCCTATGGCTACACCTTC. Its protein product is CASSLPGSSYGYTF.

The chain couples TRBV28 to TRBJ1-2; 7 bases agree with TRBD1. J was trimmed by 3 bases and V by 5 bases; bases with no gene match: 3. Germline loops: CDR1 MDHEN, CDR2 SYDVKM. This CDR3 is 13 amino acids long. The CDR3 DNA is TGTGCCAGCAGTCCGACAGGGTACTATGGCTACACCTTC. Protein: CASSPTGYYGYTF.

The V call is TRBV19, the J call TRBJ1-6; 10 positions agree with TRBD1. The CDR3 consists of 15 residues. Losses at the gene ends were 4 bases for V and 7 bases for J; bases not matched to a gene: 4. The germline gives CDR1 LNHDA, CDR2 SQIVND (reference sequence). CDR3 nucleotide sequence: TGTGCCAGTAGTACCGGGACAGGGGAGAATTCACCCCTCCACTTT. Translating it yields CASSTGTGENSPLHF.

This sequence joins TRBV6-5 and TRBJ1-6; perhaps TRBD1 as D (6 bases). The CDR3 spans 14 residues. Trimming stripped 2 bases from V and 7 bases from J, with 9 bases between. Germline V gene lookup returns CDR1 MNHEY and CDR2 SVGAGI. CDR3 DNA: TGTGCCAGCAGTTACGGGACATCAAATTCACCCCTCCACTTT. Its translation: CASSYGTSNSPLHF.

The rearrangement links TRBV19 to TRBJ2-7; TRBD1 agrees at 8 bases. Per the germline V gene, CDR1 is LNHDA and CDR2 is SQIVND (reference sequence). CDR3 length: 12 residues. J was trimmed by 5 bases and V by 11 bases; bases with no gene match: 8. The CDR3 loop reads CASTTGANEQYF. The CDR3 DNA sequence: TGTGCCTCGACGACAGGGGCCAACGAGCAGTACTTC.

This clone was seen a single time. The CDR3 DNA reads TGTGCCAGCAGCCAAGACTTGGGGAAACGGACCCAGTACTTC. It codes for CASSQDLGKRTQYF. V usage is TRBV3-1 (or the pseudogene TRBV3-2) and J usage is TRBJ2-5; no definite D call. V shed 0 bases and J shed 7 bases, with 12 bases lying between them. CDR3 length: 14 amino acids. Per the germline V gene, CDR1 is LGHDT and CDR2 is YNNKEL (reference sequence).

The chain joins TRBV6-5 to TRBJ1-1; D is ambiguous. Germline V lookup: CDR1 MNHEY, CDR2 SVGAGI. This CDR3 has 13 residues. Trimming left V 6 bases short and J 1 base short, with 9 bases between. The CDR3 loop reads CASSLITNTEAFF. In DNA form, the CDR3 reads TGTGCCAGCAGCCTTATAACGAACACTGAAGCTTTCTTT.